This T cell receptor (beta chain) was retrieved from a study of blood T cell repertoires in COVID-19 (dated by TCRdb to the early 2020s). At the level of the whole study: The collaborator samples originated in the United States, Italy and Spain and spanned the acute and convalescent phases of COVID-19. The prospective study material was composed of cDNA or gDNA derived from T cells, B-cell-depleted T cells, or PBMCs. The dataset comprised deeply sampled blood TCRbeta repertoires from subjects exposed to, actively infected with, or recovered from COVID-19. The repertoires were released in a freely available public database intended as a resource for research on the immune response to SARS-CoV-2. Samples came from the ongoing ImmuneRACE study (first 160 participants) plus 1,254 subjects from 6 global collaborators. Nearly every sample came with metadata listing a de-identified subject ID, COVID-19 status, age in years and sex. HLA class I and class II types, where available, came from metadata supplied by the sample provider rather than from assay-based typing. Summary of the overall study and its limitations: How much clinical and demographic metadata was included differed by source and by participant, and the metadata was provided uncurated.

CDR1 and CDR2 are drawn from the germline V gene: SGHTS, YDEGEE. V loses 3 bases at its end and J loses 5 bases; junction bases beyond the gene matches: 8. Including the terminal cysteine and phenylalanine, the CDR3 comprises 15 residues. Just CDR3 DNA is preserved here, 45 bases in frame from base 1. One collaborating source in Seattle enrolled patients during active infection and followed them longitudinally through the course of disease. Collaborating institutions collected whole blood in K2EDTA tubes following their own protocols. Collaborator samples were shipped for TCRbeta analysis as frozen whole blood, isolated PBMCs, or DNA extracted from either sample type. Worth noting for this clone: No cognate antigen has been identified for it. Base qualities are not at hand, and no much larger clone is one base apart.

TCRbeta CDR3 regions were amplified from genomic DNA by means of the immunoSEQ Assay, a bias-controlled multiplex PCR. The study's processing was this. The number of nucleated cells in each sample was estimated from the amplification of reference gene primers within the assay. To quantify the absolute abundance of each unique TCRbeta CDR3 rearrangement, sequence reads were collapsed and filtered. For each sample, productive Simpson clonality was calculated as the square root of Simpson's diversity index over productive rearrangements. TCRdb re-hosts the immuneACCESS table, in-frame sequences only. Its copies lack some clones; in the studies checked, an unresolved V gene accounts for under half of them, and the cause for the rest is not known. The DNA gave D and trimming, while V, J and clone size come from that table. Recorded for this sample are 200,000 or so clones; around 81% of them occurred a single time. The top ten constitute less than 15% of the sample.

Sequencing was done on a sample of peripheral blood. This clonotype was obtained from an elderly woman with COVID-19, enrolled during active disease. The V and J segments used are TRBV5-8 and TRBJ1-5; 7 junctional bases match TRBD1. CDR3 region: CASSWEGGQYQPQHF. The DNA sequence is given as TGTGCCAGCAGCTGGGAAGGGGGACAGTATCAGCCCCAGCATTTT.